The clone carrying this TCR beta chain appeared a few times. The antigen is not known. The data are from a study of glioma-infiltrating T cells. Study results and caveats: Gliomas, especially low-grade, showed above-expected tissue-blood divergence; non-neoplastic patients showed below. Only very few CDR3 sequences appeared in both tissue and blood.

The CDR3 loop spans 14 amino acids. CDR1 is SGDLS, CDR2 YYNGEE, per germline. V was cut by 3 bases and J by 2 bases, with 11 bases left in between. TCR alpha and beta CDR3 regions were amplified from RNA using iRepertoire nested multiplex PCR. For one-step reverse transcription and amplification, roughly 100-400 ng of tissue mRNA or PBMC total RNA was used. Each CDR3 protein gets one entry after TCRdb re-called the multiplex PCR reads with MiXCR. This sample has roughly 200,000 distinct CDR3 sequences, with around 42% found just once. Sequenced sample: glioma tissue, nonneoplastic brain tissue, or PBMCs (not recorded which). This receptor was identified in a human donor with low-grade glioma or glioblastoma, undergoing nonglioma brain surgery, or in good health (not recorded which). The chain recombines TRBV9 with TRBJ1-2; TRBD1 might be the D (6 bases). CDR3 nucleotides: TGTGCCAGCAGCGGGGGGCAGGCGAACTATGGCTACACCTTC. Translated, it gives CASSGGQANYGYTF.